The rows below give T cell receptor beta chains drawn from one sample of a study of T cells after yellow fever vaccination. TCRdb called the 5' RACE reads again in MiXCR, with one record for every CDR3 protein. The sample holds 60,000 to 85,000 distinct CDR3 sequences, about 6.6% seen once. The starting material was CD8+ T cells sorted from PBMCs, obtained 5 to 6 days after the first yellow fever vaccination. The receptors shown here come from a man younger than 30 who received the YFV17D yellow fever vaccine. Each CDR3 is given with its conserved first and last residue. The order of the fields is D gene, V gene, J gene, clone size, CDR3 protein, CDR3 DNA. A D gene is named only where the DNA matches it firmly. Clone size is not always given. Where it is, it says once, few, many or a class for expanded clones.

TRBD2	TRBV9	TRBJ2-5	few	CASSSTEGTSGGWETQYF	TGTGCCAGCAGCTCTACGGAGGGGACTAGCGGGGGATGGGAGACCCAGTACTTC
NA	TRBV7-6	TRBJ1-1	NA	CASSLGTTEAFF	TGTGCCAGCAGCTTGGGGACCACTGAAGCTTTCTTT
TRBD1	TRBV6-5	TRBJ1-1	NA	CASSRQGGNTEAFF	TGTGCCAGCAGTAGACAGGGGGGGAACACTGAAGCTTTCTTT
TRBD1	TRBV7-9	TRBJ1-2	many	CASSSSSGTGSYGYTF	TGTGCCAGCAGCTCTAGCTCAGGGACAGGTTCCTATGGCTACACCTTC
TRBD1	TRBV6-2/TRBV6-3	TRBJ2-3	many	CASRTGDVTQYF	TGTGCCAGCAGGACAGGGGATGTTACGCAGTATTTT
TRBD2	TRBV7-9	TRBJ2-1	few	CASSLARLAGSYEQFF	TGTGCCAGCAGCTTAGCGCGACTAGCGGGGTCATATGAGCAGTTCTTC
NA	TRBV11-2	TRBJ2-1	NA	CASSLVGRALWEQFF	TGTGCCAGCAGCTTAGTGGGCCGGGCGCTCTGGGAGCAGTTCTTC
TRBD1	TRBV3-1	TRBJ1-4	many	CASSQDSLLQGETGKLFF	TGTGCCAGCAGCCAAGATTCCCTCTTACAGGGGGAAACAGGGAAACTGTTTTTT
NA	TRBV9	TRBJ2-7	many	CASSGQGGYEQYF	TGTGCCAGCAGCGGACAGGGAGGGTACGAGCAGTACTTC
TRBD1	TRBV7-9	TRBJ1-4	NA	CASSWGDREYEKLFF	TGTGCCAGCAGCTGGGGGGACAGGGAGTATGAAAAACTGTTTTTT
TRBD1	TRBV10-3	TRBJ1-1	NA	CAISDRTGMNTEAFF	TGTGCCATCAGTGACCGGACAGGAATGAACACTGAAGCTTTCTTT
TRBD1	TRBV4-1	TRBJ2-7	many	CASSQSGQGTYEQYF	TGCGCCAGCAGCCAATCTGGACAGGGCACCTACGAGCAGTACTTC
NA	TRBV3-1	TRBJ2-1	once	CASSRKGIGDGNEQFF	TGTGCCAGCAGCCGAAAGGGGATAGGGGACGGCAATGAGCAGTTCTTC
NA	TRBV5-4	TRBJ2-2	many	CASSPQGSGELFF	TGTGCCAGCAGCCCCCAGGGATCCGGGGAGCTGTTTTTT
NA	TRBV7-9	TRBJ1-1	many	CASSLEGENTEAFF	TGTGCCAGCAGCCTAGAAGGGGAGAACACTGAAGCTTTCTTT
NA	TRBV27	TRBJ2-2	few	CASSLSAGQANTGELFF	TGTGCCAGCAGTTTATCAGCGGGACAGGCGAACACCGGGGAGCTGTTTTTT
NA	TRBV12-5	TRBJ2-7	few	CASGWGPGEQYF	TGTGCTAGTGGCTGGGGCCCGGGCGAGCAGTACTTC
NA	TRBV7-2	TRBJ1-1	NA	CASSLSPLQGAEAFF	TGTGCCAGCAGCTTAAGTCCATTACAGGGTGCTGAAGCTTTCTTT
NA	TRBV10-3	TRBJ2-2	many	CAITQGTTAGELFF	TGTGCCATCACACAGGGCACGACCGCCGGGGAGCTGTTTTTT
TRBD1	TRBV2	TRBJ2-1	NA	CASGTAYNEQFF	TGTGCCAGCGGGACAGCTTACAATGAGCAGTTCTTC
TRBD1	TRBV5-1	TRBJ1-2	NA	CASSLTGGSYGYTF	TGCGCCAGCAGCTTAACAGGGGGCTCCTATGGCTACACCTTC
NA	TRBV7-9	TRBJ1-1	NA	CASSSPRTEAFF	TGTGCCAGCAGCTCCCCCCGGACTGAAGCTTTCTTT
NA	TRBV12-3/TRBV12-4	TRBJ1-1	many	CASSFGGRLTEAFF	TGTGCCAGCAGTTTCGGGGGGCGCTTAACTGAAGCTTTCTTT
NA	TRBV7-8	TRBJ1-1	many	CASSLMRDTEAFF	TGTGCCAGCAGCTTAATGCGTGACACTGAAGCTTTCTTT
NA	TRBV4-1	TRBJ2-2	few	CASSQGQTAELFF	TGCGCCAGCAGCCAAGGACAAACCGCGGAGCTGTTTTTT
TRBD1	TRBV9	TRBJ2-5	few	CASTGTGQETQYF	TGTGCCAGCACCGGGACAGGCCAAGAGACCCAGTACTTC
TRBD1	TRBV12-3/TRBV12-4	TRBJ1-1	few	CASSPTGLDTEAFF	TGTGCCAGCAGTCCGACAGGGTTGGACACTGAAGCTTTCTTT
NA	TRBV30	TRBJ2-1	NA	CAWSPGSGDTYNEQFF	TGTGCCTGGAGTCCGGGCAGTGGGGATACCTACAATGAGCAGTTCTTC
TRBD1	TRBV6-5	TRBJ2-7	many	CASSYPGGEQYF	TGTGCCAGCAGTTACCCAGGGGGCGAGCAGTACTTC
NA	TRBV4-1	TRBJ2-7	NA	CASGGGHEQYF	TGCGCCAGCGGTGGGGGCCACGAGCAGTACTTC
TRBD1	TRBV29-1	TRBJ2-1	NA	CSVDRGRDLSVQFF	TGCAGCGTGGACAGGGGTCGGGATTTGTCCGTGCAGTTCTTC
NA	TRBV20-1	TRBJ2-1	few	CSAKTDTFSYNEQFF	TGCAGTGCTAAGACGGACACCTTCTCCTACAATGAGCAGTTCTTC
TRBD1	TRBV19	TRBJ2-1	NA	CAITGVASYNEQFF	TGTGCCATCACAGGGGTTGCGTCCTACAATGAGCAGTTCTTC
NA	TRBV7-8	TRBJ2-5	NA	CASSLGGAQETQYF	TGTGCCAGCAGCTTAGGCGGGGCCCAAGAGACCCAGTACTTC
TRBD1	TRBV5-4	TRBJ2-7	NA	CASRRGEAGGNEQYF	TGTGCCAGCAGAAGGGGGGAGGCAGGGGGCAACGAGCAGTACTTC
TRBD1	TRBV11-1	TRBJ2-7	few	CASSADRGFAYEQYF	TGTGCCAGCAGCGCGGACAGGGGGTTCGCCTACGAGCAGTACTTC
TRBD1	TRBV5-4	TRBJ1-2	few	CASRTSGTGLYGYTF	TGTGCCAGCAGAACCTCCGGGACAGGGCTTTATGGCTACACCTTC
NA	TRBV4-1	TRBJ1-5	NA	CASSQDEGRNQPQHF	TGCGCCAGCAGCCAAGATGAAGGGCGTAATCAGCCCCAGCATTTT
NA	TRBV12-3/TRBV12-4	TRBJ1-1	many	CASSLGMMNTEAFF	TGTGCCAGCAGTTTGGGTATGATGAACACTGAAGCTTTCTTT
TRBD1	TRBV9	TRBJ2-7	many	CASSVTGESYEQYF	TGTGCCAGCAGCGTTACAGGGGAGTCCTACGAGCAGTACTTC
TRBD2	TRBV12-3/TRBV12-4	TRBJ2-1	few	CASSFPSGGATEQFF	TGTGCCAGCAGTTTCCCTAGCGGGGGGGCCACTGAGCAGTTCTTC